Listed below are T cell receptor beta chains from one sample, sequenced in a study of T-cell reconstitution after alpha-beta-depleted transplantation in children. TCRdb used MiXCR to reprocess the PCR reads, holding one entry per CDR3 protein. This table holds about 150,000 distinct CDR3 sequences, roughly 11% found once. The sequences come from PBMCs, collected before TCRalphabeta/CD19-depleted stem cell transplant. The receptors originated from a boy aged 2-9 years with acute myeloid leukemia, due to receive a stem cell transplant. The CDR3 runs from the conserved cysteine through the conserved F or W. The D gene is left open where the match is weak. The size of a clone is reported for some rows only, either as once, few or many, or as a class for expanded clones.

J gene: TRBJ2-3
CDR3 length: 16
clone size: many
D gene: TRBD2
V gene: TRBV20-1
CDR3 DNA: TGCAGTGCTACTCCTGGACTAGCGGGGGCCACAGATACGCAGTATTTT
CDR3 protein: CSATPGLAGATDTQYF

J gene: TRBJ2-1
CDR3 length: 16
clone size: NA
D gene: NA
V gene: TRBV19
CDR3 DNA: TGTGCCAGTAGTATCGGGGGACAGTTATCCTACAATGAGCAGTTCTTC
CDR3 protein: CASSIGGQLSYNEQFF

J gene: TRBJ1-5
CDR3 length: 13
clone size: many
D gene: NA
V gene: TRBV24-1
CDR3 DNA: TGTGCCACCAATCAGGGCCCTAATCAGCCCCAGCATTTT
CDR3 protein: CATNQGPNQPQHF

J gene: TRBJ1-2
CDR3 length: 15
clone size: many
D gene: NA
V gene: TRBV5-1
CDR3 DNA: TGCGCCAGCAGCTGGGAGGCTCGGGGTGACTATGGCTACACCTTC
CDR3 protein: CASSWEARGDYGYTF

J gene: TRBJ2-3
CDR3 length: 14
clone size: many
D gene: NA
V gene: TRBV29-1
CDR3 DNA: TGCAGCGTTGTAGACCTTAGGGGGACAGATACGCAGTATTTT
CDR3 protein: CSVVDLRGTDTQYF

J gene: TRBJ2-7
CDR3 length: 11
clone size: many
D gene: NA
V gene: TRBV12-3/TRBV12-4
CDR3 DNA: TGTGCCAGCAAATTATACTACGAGCAGTACTTC
CDR3 protein: CASKLYYEQYF

J gene: TRBJ2-7
CDR3 length: 18
clone size: many
D gene: TRBD1
V gene: TRBV5-1
CDR3 DNA: TGCGCCAGCAGCTTCTCAAAACCCGGGACAGGGAAACCCTACGAGCAGTACTTC
CDR3 protein: CASSFSKPGTGKPYEQYF

J gene: TRBJ2-5
CDR3 length: 14
clone size: NA
D gene: TRBD2
V gene: TRBV7-2
CDR3 DNA: TGTGCCAGCAGCTTAGACGGACTAGCAGAGACCCAGTACTTC
CDR3 protein: CASSLDGLAETQYF

J gene: TRBJ2-7
CDR3 length: 14
clone size: many
D gene: TRBD1
V gene: TRBV20-1
CDR3 DNA: TGCAGTGCTAGCCCCGGGACAGGCTCCTACGAGCAGTACTTC
CDR3 protein: CSASPGTGSYEQYF

J gene: TRBJ2-2
CDR3 length: 13
clone size: many
D gene: NA
V gene: TRBV12-3/TRBV12-4
CDR3 DNA: TGTGCCAGTACAACCAGGTTATCTGGGGAGCTGTTTTTT
CDR3 protein: CASTTRLSGELFF

J gene: TRBJ1-5
CDR3 length: 15
clone size: many
D gene: TRBD1
V gene: TRBV18
CDR3 DNA: TGTGCCAGCTCACCACCCGGACAGGTCAATCAGCCCCAGCATTTT
CDR3 protein: CASSPPGQVNQPQHF

J gene: TRBJ2-5
CDR3 length: 17
clone size: many
D gene: NA
V gene: TRBV7-9
CDR3 DNA: TGTGCCAGCAGCTCACACCCTCGAGAGGGGCTCCCAGAGACCCAGTACTTC
CDR3 protein: CASSSHPREGLPETQYF

J gene: TRBJ2-7
CDR3 length: 15
clone size: many
D gene: NA
V gene: TRBV5-5
CDR3 DNA: TGTGCCAGCAGCTTGATTCCAGGTTCATCCTACGAGCAGTACTTC
CDR3 protein: CASSLIPGSSYEQYF

J gene: TRBJ2-1
CDR3 length: 13
clone size: many
D gene: NA
V gene: TRBV5-5
CDR3 DNA: TGTGCCAGCAGCTTCGGGTCCTACAATGAGCAGTTCTTC
CDR3 protein: CASSFGSYNEQFF

J gene: TRBJ1-3
CDR3 length: 16
clone size: many
D gene: TRBD1
V gene: TRBV12-3/TRBV12-4
CDR3 DNA: TGTGCCAGCACCACGACAGGGGCCTCCTCTGGAAACACCATATATTTT
CDR3 protein: CASTTTGASSGNTIYF

J gene: TRBJ2-2
CDR3 length: 22
clone size: many
D gene: TRBD2
V gene: TRBV15
CDR3 DNA: TGTGCCACCAGCACCGAGCGGACTAGCGGGAGACACCGTAACGCGAACACCGGGGAGCTGTTTTTT
CDR3 protein: CATSTERTSGRHRNANTGELFF

J gene: TRBJ1-4
CDR3 length: 16
clone size: many
D gene: NA
V gene: TRBV11-2
CDR3 DNA: TGTGCCAGCAGCCCAGGCGTCAGTGCAACTAATGAAAAACTGTTTTTT
CDR3 protein: CASSPGVSATNEKLFF

J gene: TRBJ2-7
CDR3 length: 14
clone size: many
D gene: NA
V gene: TRBV18
CDR3 DNA: TGTGCCAGCTCACCAGGAGAGGGAACTTACGAGCAGTACTTC
CDR3 protein: CASSPGEGTYEQYF

J gene: TRBJ1-1
CDR3 length: 16
clone size: many
D gene: NA
V gene: TRBV9
CDR3 DNA: TGTGCCAGCAGCAACACAGGGCCTGATCAGGACACTGAAGCTTTCTTT
CDR3 protein: CASSNTGPDQDTEAFF

J gene: TRBJ1-5
CDR3 length: 13
clone size: many
D gene: NA
V gene: TRBV6-5
CDR3 DNA: TGTGCCAGCAGTATGGGTAGCAATCAGCCCCAGCATTTT
CDR3 protein: CASSMGSNQPQHF

J gene: TRBJ2-1
CDR3 length: 21
clone size: many
D gene: TRBD2
V gene: TRBV12-3/TRBV12-4
CDR3 DNA: TGTGCCAGCAGTTCAACCTCGTTTTTCGGGAGGGTGGCAAACTACTACAATGAGCAGTTCTTC
CDR3 protein: CASSSTSFFGRVANYYNEQFF

J gene: TRBJ2-1
CDR3 length: 13
clone size: many
D gene: TRBD2
V gene: TRBV29-1
CDR3 DNA: TGCAGCGTTATGGGACTAAGCGGGAATGAGCAGTTCTTC
CDR3 protein: CSVMGLSGNEQFF

J gene: TRBJ2-3
CDR3 length: 18
clone size: many
D gene: TRBD2
V gene: TRBV6-9
CDR3 DNA: TGTGCCAGCAGTTATATAGCGGGAGCCGACGAAATTGGGGATACGCAGTATTTT
CDR3 protein: CASSYIAGADEIGDTQYF

J gene: TRBJ2-5
CDR3 length: 16
clone size: many
D gene: NA
V gene: TRBV15
CDR3 DNA: TGTGCCACCAGCAGAGATAGACTGGGGGGCCGGGAGACCCAGTACTTC
CDR3 protein: CATSRDRLGGRETQYF

J gene: TRBJ1-6
CDR3 length: 15
clone size: many
D gene: NA
V gene: TRBV12-3/TRBV12-4
CDR3 DNA: TGTGCCAGCAGTTGGGGGTGGGGTATTGATTCACCCCTCCACTTT
CDR3 protein: CASSWGWGIDSPLHF

J gene: TRBJ2-7
CDR3 length: 13
clone size: many
D gene: NA
V gene: TRBV27
CDR3 DNA: TGTGCCAGCAGTTTATTGAGCTCCTACGAGCAGTACTTC
CDR3 protein: CASSLLSSYEQYF

J gene: TRBJ1-1
CDR3 length: 14
clone size: many
D gene: NA
V gene: TRBV6-5
CDR3 DNA: TGTGCCAGCAGTTACTCGGGGGGTGACACTGAAGCTTTCTTT
CDR3 protein: CASSYSGGDTEAFF